This entry lists 14 T cell receptor beta chains sequenced from one sample in a study of blood T cell repertoires in COVID-19. Only in-frame clones appear in the TCRdb table, and some are missing; sequencing was by immunoSEQ multiplex PCR. The sample shows about 270,000 clones, around nine tenths of them seen only once. The material sequenced was peripheral blood. The receptors were gathered from a man aged 40-55 years with active or convalescent COVID-19.

The V call is TRBV14, the J call TRBJ2-1; TRBD1 matches 7 bases. This CDR3 comprises 14 residues. Unmatched junction bases numbered 10, after V lost 2 bases and J lost 12 bases. Germline CDR1 reads SGHDN; CDR2 reads FVKESK. CDR3 protein: CASSQYLARDRQFF. CDR3 bases: TGTGCCAGCAGCCAATACCTCGCCCGGGACAGGCAGTTCTTC.

This clone was observed once. The rearrangement links TRBV4-2 to TRBJ1-2; tentative D call: TRBD1 (6 bases). Germline V lookup: CDR1 LGHNA, CDR2 YNFKEQ. Deletions cut 4 bases from V and 0 bases from J, with 12 bases between. The CDR3 length is 15 residues. CDR3 sequence reads: CASSPPGDANYGYTF. DNA for the CDR3: TGTGCCAGCAGCCCTCCAGGGGACGCTAACTATGGCTACACCTTC.

The rearrangement links TRBV7-3 to TRBJ2-1, with D unclear. Per the germline V gene, CDR1 is SGHTA and CDR2 is FQGTGA. V was shortened by 2 bases and J by 3 bases, with 11 bases between the two germline ends. CDR3 size: 15 residues. CDR3 protein: CASSLVGQVYNEQFF. The CDR3, as DNA: TGTGCCAGCAGCTTAGTGGGTCAGGTCTACAATGAGCAGTTCTTC.

V is TRBV29-1 and J is TRBJ1-1; 9 bases map to TRBD1. V gave up 7 bases and J gave up 7 bases; unmatched junction bases: 13. In germline, CDR1 is SQVTM, CDR2 ANQGSEA. The CDR3 has 14 amino acids. The CDR3 nucleotides are TGCAGCGGCCCCGGGGACAGGGTAGATGGTGAAGCTTTCTTT. Amino acids: CSGPGDRVDGEAFF.

The gene calls are TRBV6-5 and TRBJ1-2, with D uncertain. From germline, CDR1 is MNHEY and CDR2 SVGAGI. This CDR3 is built from 12 residues. The V gene lost 6 bases and the J gene lost 8 bases, with 13 bases spanning the gap. The CDR3 is CASRSTAGGYTF. Here the CDR3 DNA reads TGTGCCAGCAGATCGACCGCCGGGGGCTACACCTTC.

The chain couples TRBV9 to TRBJ2-3; TRBD2 matches 8 bases. The CDR3 has 17 amino acids. Germline CDR1 and CDR2: SGDLS and YYNGEE. J gave up 1 base and V 0 bases, and 7 bases lay outside the gene matches. The CDR3 reads CASSVVPGSGGTDTQYF. The CDR3 nucleotides are TGTGCCAGCAGCGTAGTTCCGGGTAGCGGGGGCACAGATACGCAGTATTTT.

This clone was picked up a small number of times. V and J are TRBV11-2 and TRBJ2-1; 8 positions match TRBD2. CDR1 and CDR2 (germline): SGHAT, FQNNGV. J gave up 0 bases and V 3 bases, and 13 bases lay outside the gene matches. The CDR3 extends over 19 amino acids. The CDR3 nucleotides are TGTGCCAGCAGCTTCCACCCTCCGGGCGGGAGGAGCTCCTACAATGAGCAGTTCTTC. Translating gives CASSFHPPGGRSSYNEQFF.

In DNA, the CDR3 is TGTGCCAGTAGTACAAAAGGGGTTTGGGAGCAGTACTTC. The encoded protein is CASSTKGVWEQYF. This sequence joins TRBV19 and TRBJ2-7; maybe TRBD1 (5 bases). The V gene lost 4 bases and the J gene lost 7 bases, with 14 bases spanning the gap. In germline, CDR1 is LNHDA, CDR2 SQIVND (reference sequence). The CDR3 spans 13 residues.

V and J are TRBV11-3 and TRBJ2-2, with D possibly being TRBD2 (6 bases). The CDR3 runs 11 residues. CDR1 SGHNT and CDR2 YENEEA come from the germline V gene. Trimming removed 5 bases from V and 13 bases from J, with 11 bases in between. The CDR3 is CASSRDSGLFF. The CDR3 DNA is TGTGCCAGCAGCCGGGACTCGGGGCTGTTTTTT.

The chain has TRBV7-8 and TRBJ2-5; the match to TRBD2 covers 9 bases. Looked up from germline, CDR1 is SGHVS and CDR2 is FQNEAQ. The CDR3 consists of 15 residues. J was trimmed by 2 bases and V by 6 bases; bases with no gene match: 7. This chain's CDR3 is CASRPQAGGQETQYF. DNA of the CDR3: TGTGCCAGCAGGCCACAGGCGGGGGGGCAAGAGACCCAGTACTTC.

The chain is built from TRBV5-1 and TRBJ2-7; 10 nucleotides line up with TRBD1. After removal of 6 bases from V and 0 bases from J, the junction contained 9 bases not matched to a gene. The CDR3 spans 16 residues. Germline CDR1 and CDR2: SGHRS and YFSETQ. CDR3 sequence: CASTPRGTGVSYEQYF. The CDR3 DNA sequence: TGCGCCAGCACCCCACGGGGGACAGGGGTCTCCTACGAGCAGTACTTC.

This clone was counted a few times. The V gene is TRBV30, the J gene TRBJ1-6; D not certain. V was clipped by 2 bases and J by 5 bases, with 7 bases between them. Looked up from germline, CDR1 is GTSNPN and CDR2 is SVGIG (reference sequence). CDR3 length: 13 amino acids. The DNA for the CDR3 is TGTGCCTGGAGTCCACAGCATAATTCACCCCTCCACTTT. It is translated as CAWSPQHNSPLHF.

The chain uses TRBV2 and TRBJ2-5; TRBD2 matches 10 bases. This CDR3 has 16 residues. CDR1 is SNHLY, CDR2 FYNNEI, per germline. V dropped 7 bases and J dropped 4; count of bases not matched to a gene: 12. CDR3 residues: CASIESGGARGETQYF. CDR3 DNA: TGTGCCAGCATTGAGAGCGGGGGGGCCCGGGGAGAGACCCAGTACTTC. Based on the CDR3 plus reference TRBV2 and TRBJ2-5, the full variable domain is EPEVTQTPSHQVTQMGQEVILRCVPISNHLYFYWYRQILGQKVEFLVSFYNNEISEKSEIFDDQFSVERPDGSNFTLKIRSTKLEDSAMYFCASIESGGARGETQYFGPGTRLLVL.

The chain uses TRBV7-9 and TRBJ2-1, with 8 positions matching TRBD1. This CDR3 has 16 residues. The germline gives CDR1 SEHNR, CDR2 FQNEAQ (reference sequence). Trimming took 4 bases from V and 3 from J; bases not matched to a gene: 8. The CDR3 reads CASSSTGTGVYNEQFF. The CDR3 DNA reads as TGTGCCAGCAGCTCAACCGGGACAGGAGTCTACAATGAGCAGTTCTTC.